This T cell receptor beta chain emerged from a study of blood T cell repertoires in COVID-19. Data came from immunoSEQ multiplex PCR; TCRdb stores just in-frame clones and leaves some out. The repertoire has 250,000 or so clones, about nine tenths of them found once; the top ten carry under 3%. Deletions cut 4 bases from V and 7 bases from J, with 13 bases between. Per germline, CDR1 LGHDT and CDR2 YNNKEL (reference sequence). There are 13 residues in the CDR3. This rearrangement joins TRBV3-1 (or the pseudogene TRBV3-2) to TRBJ1-2, with D hard to call. The sequence came from a young woman who had recovered from COVID-19. Sequencing was performed on PBMCs or T cells enriched from blood (not recorded which). The CDR3, as DNA: TGTGCCAGCAGCCCGGAGACGGTGGTTGGCTACACCTTC. It specifies CASSPETVVGYTF.